These 26 T cell receptor beta chains came from one sample sequenced in a study of Tregs in tolerant kidney transplant recipients. Clones were sequenced by immunoSEQ multiplex PCR, and TCRdb holds only the in-frame ones, with some missing. The sample's table shows 50,000 or so clones. Here the sequenced sample was CD4+ T cells from blood, taken before the transplant. The receptors were gathered from a human donor who received a combined kidney and bone marrow transplant.

A remark on this clone: The read ends 3 residues shy of where the CDR3 ends; the end is completed using the germline J gene. V and J are TRBV5-4 and TRBJ2-3; unclear D gene. Trimming removed 0 bases from V and 6 bases from J, with 11 bases in between. CDR1 and CDR2 (germline): SGHNT, YYREEE (reference sequence). This CDR3 spans 14 amino acids. The CDR3 DNA, read in part, is TGTGCCAGCAGCTTGGCTTCCACGAGGGATACG. Its translation: CASSLASTRDT. The whole CDR3 reads CASSLASTRDTQYF.

For this clone: The observed sequence ends 3 residues before the CDR3 terminus, with the missing tail filled in from the germline J gene. The rearrangement uses TRBV19 and TRBJ1-2; D not resolved. This CDR3 comprises 13 residues. The V gene's germline CDR1 is LNHDA and CDR2 SQIVND (reference sequence). V was pared by 3 bases and J by 4 bases, with 9 bases between. The sequenced CDR3 bases are TGTGCCAGTAGTATGCTCTCAGTCTATGGC. This gives the protein CASSMLSVYG. The entire CDR3 is CASSMLSVYGYTF.

In the case of this clone: From the germline J gene comes the end of the CDR3, since the read stops 3 residues before it. The chain joins TRBV5-6 to TRBJ2-1, with 15 bases that match TRBD2. The V segment lost 1 base and the J segment 9 bases; nucleotides outside the gene matches: 2. The CDR3 length is 15 residues. In germline, CDR1 is SGHDT, CDR2 YYEEEE. This CDR3 is CASSLPGLAGGEQFF. The sequenced CDR3 bases are TGTGCCAGCAGCTTGCCGGGACTAGCGGGAGGTGAG.

Points on this clone: The read terminates 3 residues ahead of where the CDR3 ends, so the germline J gene completes it. The chain carries TRBV18 and TRBJ1-1, with D tentatively TRBD1 (5 bases). Trimming pared 5 bases from V and 3 bases from J, leaving 10 bases between. The CDR3 is 13 residues long. CDR1 KGHSH and CDR2 LQKENI come from the germline V gene. The DNA read from the CDR3 is TGTGCCAGCTCAGGACACGGAGACACTGAA. It translates to CASSGHGDTE. In full, the CDR3 reads CASSGHGDTEAFF.

About this clone itself: The CDR3 end lies 3 residues beyond the end of the read and is filled in from the germline J gene. The chain couples TRBV7-9 to TRBJ2-1; D is ambiguous. The CDR3 extends over 12 amino acids. Germline CDR1 is SEHNR and CDR2 is FQNEAQ (reference sequence). The V end was cut by 1 base, the J end by 7 bases, with 5 bases between. The CDR3 loop reads CASSLVGNEQFF. Partial CDR3 DNA: TGTGCCAGCAGCTTAGTCGGGAATGAG.

Comment on this clone: The observed sequence ends 3 residues before the CDR3 terminus, with the missing tail filled in from the germline J gene. The chain is built from TRBV2 and TRBJ1-2; maybe TRBD1 (6 bases). Trimming removed 4 bases from V and 2 bases from J, with 11 bases in between. Germline CDR1 SNHLY, CDR2 FYNNEI. This CDR3 contains 14 residues. This CDR3 is CASSAERGNYGYTF. CDR3 DNA, as far as it was read: TGTGCCAGCAGTGCCGAGAGGGGGAACTATGGC.

Remarks on this clone: The read falls 3 residues short of the CDR3 end, and the missing part is taken from the germline J gene. The V gene is TRBV18, the J gene TRBJ1-3; no clear D. V lost 4 bases, J lost 0 bases, and 4 bases lay in between. Germline V CDR1 and CDR2: KGHSH, LQKENI. This CDR3 has 13 amino acids. The sequenced CDR3 bases are TGTGCCAGCTCACAGGGCTCTGGAAACACC. This codes for CASSQGSGNT. The whole CDR3 protein is CASSQGSGNTIYF.

About this clone itself: With the read ending 3 residues before the CDR3 end, the germline J gene is used to fill in that end. V usage is TRBV6-2 or TRBV6-3 and J usage is TRBJ2-3; D uncertain. Germline assignment: CDR1 MNHEY and CDR2 SVGEGT. The CDR3 length is 17 residues. V was clipped by 10 bases and J by 2 bases, with 25 bases between them. The chain's CDR3 is CATIPTNTVILTDTQYF. Partial CDR3 DNA: TGTGCCACGATACCGACAAACACGGTAATACTCACAGATACG.

With respect to this clone: The CDR3 end lies 3 residues beyond the end of the read and is filled in from the germline J gene. The chain joins TRBV20-1 to TRBJ2-3; 12 bases line up with TRBD2. The V gene's germline CDR1 is DFQATT and CDR2 SNEGSKA (reference sequence). The CDR3 covers 16 residues. The trim removed 4 bases at V and 1 base at J, leaving 6 bases unmatched. CDR3 DNA, as far as it was read: TGCAGTGCTAACCAACTAGCGGGAGGACGCACAGATACG. Translating it yields CSANQLAGGRTDT. The complete CDR3 protein is CSANQLAGGRTDTQYF.

As to this clone: The CDR3 end lies 3 residues beyond the end of the read and is filled in from the germline J gene. The chain recombines TRBV20-1 with TRBJ1-2; D is perhaps TRBD1 (5 bases). The CDR3 spans 14 residues. Trimming pared 0 bases from V and 0 bases from J, leaving 8 bases between. The V gene's germline CDR1 is DFQATT and CDR2 SNEGSKA (reference sequence). CDR3 sequence reads: CSARDLDTNYGYTF. Incomplete CDR3 DNA: TGCAGTGCTAGAGACCTGGACACTAACTATGGC.

Concerning this clone: The CDR3 goes on 3 residues after the read ends, and that part is filled in from the germline J gene. V usage is TRBV29-1 and J usage is TRBJ2-4; TRBD2 aligns across 11 bases. The CDR3 covers 18 residues. CDR1 and CDR2 (germline): SQVTM, ANQGSEA. The V gene end was trimmed by 6 bases and the J gene end by 3 bases; junction bases not matched to a gene: 16. Incomplete CDR3 DNA: TGCAGCGTGACCTTAGCGGGGGGGCCCCCCCTAGGCAAAAACATT. This codes for CSVTLAGGPPLGKNI. The whole CDR3 is CSVTLAGGPPLGKNIQYF.

In regard to this clone: The read terminates 3 residues ahead of where the CDR3 ends, so the germline J gene completes it. The V call is TRBV30, the J call TRBJ2-1; TRBD2 agrees at 8 bases. The J segment lost 9 bases and the V segment lost 4 bases, leaving 5 bases of the junction unmatched. CDR1 is GTSNPN, CDR2 SVGIG, per germline (reference sequence). CDR3 length: 12 amino acids. The CDR3: CAWKGTRAEQFF. The CDR3 DNA, read in part, is TGTGCCTGGAAGGGGACTAGGGCTGAG.

As regards this clone: The sequenced fragment ends 3 residues before the CDR3 boundary, so the rest is inferred from the germline J gene. The genes are TRBV7-9 and TRBJ2-3, with TRBD2 matching 11 bases. The ends lost 3 bases at V and 6 bases at J; junction bases unmatched: 5. Germline V gene lookup returns CDR1 SEHNR and CDR2 FQNEAQ (reference sequence). The CDR3 sequence is 15 residues long. This chain's CDR3 is CASSFTSGGGDTQYF. Partial CDR3 DNA: TGTGCCAGCAGCTTTACTAGCGGGGGAGGGGATACG. Complete variable domain (other parts from reference TRBV7-9 and TRBJ2-3): DTGVSQNPRHKITKRGQNVTFRCDPISEHNRLYWYRQTLGQGPEFLTYFQNEAQLEKSRLLSDRFSAERPKGSFSTLEIQRTEQGDSAMYLCASSFTSGGGDTQYFGPGTRLTVL.

A note on this clone: The read terminates 3 residues before the CDR3 end, so the remaining end is supplied by the germline J gene. V gene TRBV7-9 combines with J gene TRBJ2-3; D is undetermined. V gave up 4 bases and J gave up 2 bases, with 4 bases separating them. The CDR3 loop spans 12 amino acids. In germline, CDR1 is SEHNR, CDR2 FQNEAQ (reference sequence). CDR3 sequence: CASSSITDTQYF. CDR3 DNA, as far as it was read: TGTGCCAGCAGCTCAATCACAGATACG.

Concerning this clone itself: The CDR3 goes on 3 residues after the read ends, and that part is filled in from the germline J gene. J is TRBJ2-3 and V is TRBV5-1, with D perhaps TRBD1 (6 bases). The germline V gene has CDR1 SGHRS and CDR2 YFSETQ. This CDR3 has 15 amino acids. V was trimmed by 7 bases and J by 2 bases, leaving 17 bases between them. The part of the CDR3 DNA that was read is TGCGCCAGCCAACCAGGGGTAGGGTCCACAGATACG. This translates into CASQPGVGSTDT. The CDR3 as a whole reads CASQPGVGSTDTQYF.

In regard to this clone: The read is 3 residues too short to cover the CDR3 end, so that end is filled in from the germline J gene. This chain joins TRBV20-1 and TRBJ2-4; D may be TRBD1 (6 bases). CDR3 length: 17 amino acids. Per the germline V gene, CDR1 is DFQATT and CDR2 is SNEGSKA (reference sequence). V was cut by 1 base and J by 0 bases, with 16 bases left in between. This CDR3 reads CSARALPGHLAKNIQYF. The part of the CDR3 DNA that was read is TGCAGTGCTAGAGCCCTTCCGGGACATTTAGCCAAAAACATT.

Regarding this clone: Coverage ceases 3 residues before the CDR3 finishes, and the germline J gene fills in the end. This rearrangement joins TRBV19 to TRBJ1-5; 11 bases are shared with TRBD1. Trimming at V came to 4 bases and at J to 3 bases, leaving 11 bases not matched to a gene. There are 18 residues in the CDR3. Germline values: CDR1 LNHDA, CDR2 SQIVND (reference sequence). CDR3 in amino acids: CASSKGQGGFDVNQPQHF. CDR3 bases read: TGTGCCAGTAGTAAGGGACAGGGGGGTTTCGATGTCAATCAGCCC.

Remarks on this clone: The CDR3 is cut off 3 residues early in the read; its end comes from the germline J gene. The chain is built from TRBV19 and TRBJ2-7, with 7 bases aligning to TRBD2. V was pared by 3 bases and J by 6 bases, with 20 bases of the junction left unmatched. The CDR3 spans 18 residues. From germline, CDR1 is LNHDA and CDR2 SQIVND (reference sequence). The sequenced CDR3 bases are TGTGCCAGTAGTATTTACCTTATTATTGCGGGAGTAACTACCGAG. It codes for CASSIYLIIAGVTTE. The entire CDR3 protein reads CASSIYLIIAGVTTEQYF.

Note on this clone: The read ends 3 residues shy of where the CDR3 ends; the end is completed using the germline J gene. The genes are TRBV20-1 and TRBJ2-3, with D perhaps TRBD1 (7 bases). This CDR3 is built from 18 residues. Germline assignment: CDR1 DFQATT and CDR2 SNEGSKA (reference sequence). V lost 4 bases to trimming and J lost 0 bases, with 23 bases between them. The DNA read from the CDR3 is TGCAGTGCTATCACCAGGGGGGCCCTTCTTTCTAGCACAGATACG. Translating it yields CSAITRGALLSSTDT. The whole CDR3 protein reads CSAITRGALLSSTDTQYF.

Regarding this clone: The observed sequence ends 3 residues before the CDR3 terminus, with the missing tail filled in from the germline J gene. The chain employs TRBV6-2 or TRBV6-3 and TRBJ2-3; the match to TRBD1 covers 8 bases. Germline CDR1 and CDR2: MNHEY and SVGEGT. The CDR3 extends over 13 amino acids. The CDR3 DNA, read in part, is TGTGCCAGCAGCCGACCCCAGGGGGCGGCG. This codes for CASSRPQGAA. The entire CDR3 protein is CASSRPQGAAQYF.

Regarding this clone: The sequence runs out 3 residues before the end of the CDR3; the remainder is reconstructed from the germline J gene. The gene calls are TRBV29-1 and TRBJ2-2; a weak D match, TRBD2 (6 bases). Germline CDR1 SQVTM, CDR2 ANQGSEA. The CDR3 length is 15 residues. Trimming cost V 7 bases and J 1 base, with 16 bases left between them. CDR3 DNA, as far as it was read: TGCAGCGCCAGACCCGGCGGGAAGAACACCGGGGAG. This encodes CSARPGGKNTGE. The complete CDR3 protein is CSARPGGKNTGELFF.

Points on this clone: The CDR3 extends 3 residues past the end of the read, so its final part is completed from the germline J gene. This chain links TRBV7-9 with TRBJ1-6; D not resolved. The germline gives CDR1 SEHNR, CDR2 FQNEAQ (reference sequence). Trimming stripped 1 base from V and 6 bases from J, with 4 bases between. The CDR3 contains 13 residues. This CDR3 is CASSLVGNSPLHF. The DNA read from the CDR3 is TGTGCCAGCAGCTTAGTCGGTAATTCACCC.

Remarks on this clone: The read terminates 3 residues before the CDR3 end, so the remaining end is supplied by the germline J gene. The rearrangement joins TRBV19 to TRBJ1-5, with 10 positions matching TRBD1. Trimming took 0 bases from V and 4 from J; bases not matched to a gene: 6. The germline CDR1 and CDR2 sequences are LNHDA and SQIVND (reference sequence). This CDR3 contains 17 residues. CDR3 in amino acids: CASSIDRSDRGNQPQHF. The sequenced part of the CDR3 DNA is TGTGCCAGTAGTATAGATCGTTCGGACAGGGGGAATCAGCCC.

On this clone: The read ends 3 residues before the CDR3 terminus; that terminus is restored from the germline J gene. This chain uses TRBV5-1 with TRBJ2-7; TRBD1 matches at 9 bases. The CDR3 extends over 16 amino acids. V lost 0 bases to trimming and J lost 4 bases; unmatched junction nucleotides: 8. Germline CDR1 reads SGHRS; CDR2 reads YFSETQ. The sequenced part of the CDR3 DNA is TGCGCCAGCAGCTTGGCCCCCGGGACAGGGTCTTACGAG. This codes for CASSLAPGTGSYE. The full CDR3 reads CASSLAPGTGSYEQYF.

About this clone: From the germline J gene comes the end of the CDR3, since the read stops 3 residues before it. This chain links TRBV7-9 with TRBJ2-3; D uncertain. Deletions cut 3 bases from V and 4 bases from J, with 5 bases between. Germline V gene data show CDR1 as SEHNR and CDR2 as FQNEAQ (reference sequence). This CDR3 comprises 12 residues. The sequenced part of the CDR3 DNA is TGTGCCAGCAGCTTCGGGTCAGATACG. Its protein is CASSFGSDT. The full CDR3 sequence reads CASSFGSDTQYF.

Judged by frequency, this clone is medium-sized. The observed sequence ends 3 residues before the CDR3 terminus, with the missing tail filled in from the germline J gene. This rearrangement joins TRBV9 to TRBJ2-2, with a tentative D call TRBD2 (7 bases). This CDR3 is built from 18 residues. Germline-derived CDR1 and CDR2 are SGDLS and YYNGEE. Trimming took off 7 bases at V and 3 bases at J, with 25 bases between the two ends. The CDR3 bases that were read are TGTGCCAGCGGGGAGGGGGGGCGCCTTAGTTTCGACACCGGGGAG. It is translated as CASGEGGRLSFDTGE. The whole CDR3 sequence is CASGEGGRLSFDTGELFF.